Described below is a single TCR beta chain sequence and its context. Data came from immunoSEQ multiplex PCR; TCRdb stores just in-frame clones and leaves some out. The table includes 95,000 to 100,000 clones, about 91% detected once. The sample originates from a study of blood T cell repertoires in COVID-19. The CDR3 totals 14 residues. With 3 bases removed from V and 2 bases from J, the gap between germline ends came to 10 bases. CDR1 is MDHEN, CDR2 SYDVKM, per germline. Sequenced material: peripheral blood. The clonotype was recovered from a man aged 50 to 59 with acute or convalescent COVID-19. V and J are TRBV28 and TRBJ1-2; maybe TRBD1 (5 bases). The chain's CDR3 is CASSLGGDNYGYTF. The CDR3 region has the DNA TGTGCCAGCAGTTTGGGGGGGGACAACTATGGCTACACCTTC.